The 14 T cell receptor beta chains below were found in one sample sequenced in a study of CD8 T cells in ankylosing spondylitis. TCRdb re-called the 5' RACE reads through MiXCR, storing one row per CDR3 protein. The repertoire holds around 770,000 distinct CDR3 sequences, roughly 19% seen once, with around a fifth in the top ten. The study, taken as a whole, reports: There was a TCR beta motif, made of several highly homologous variants, that appeared characteristic of ankylosing spondylitis blood.

Their antigens remain unidentified. The sequenced sample was blood, either unsorted or a sorted T cell fraction (not recorded which). These TCRs come from a male donor with ankylosing spondylitis.

The V and J genes are TRBV29-1 and TRBJ1-3; 7 nucleotides agree with TRBD1. CDR1 and CDR2 from the germline V gene are SQVTM and ANQGSEA. There are 14 residues in the CDR3. V gave up 4 bases and J gave up 0 bases; unmatched junction bases: 3. The CDR3 loop is CSVVGGNSGNTIYF. CDR3 coding DNA: TGCAGCGTTGTAGGGGGCAACTCTGGAAACACCATATATTTT.

This CDR3 is CSATGTSGRGAGVNEQFF. The CDR3, as DNA: TGCAGTGCGACCGGGACTAGCGGGAGAGGAGCTGGGGTAAATGAGCAGTTCTTC. The V gene is TRBV20-1, the J gene TRBJ2-1, with 14 bases identical to TRBD2. V shed 6 bases and J 7 bases; nucleotides not matched to a gene: 17. Germline CDR1 reads DFQATT; CDR2 reads SNEGSKA (reference sequence). This CDR3 contains 18 residues.

This clonotype was seen more than once but under ten times. The chain uses TRBV18 and TRBJ2-7; 7 bases map to TRBD2. J lost 2 bases, V lost 6 bases, and 10 bases had no gene match. The CDR3 has 15 amino acids. Per germline, CDR1 KGHSH and CDR2 LQKENI. CDR3 sequence (DNA): TGTGCCAGCTCCCCCAGGGAGGGGTTTCCCTACGAGCAGTACTTC. Amino acids: CASSPREGFPYEQYF. Drawing the rest from reference TRBV18 and TRBJ2-7, the complete variable domain is NAGVMQNPRHLVRRRGQEARLRCSPMKGHSHVYWYRQLPEEGLKFMVYLQKENIIDESGMPKERFSAEFPKEGPSILRIQQVVRGDSAAYFCASSPREGFPYEQYFGPGTRLTVT.

In this sample, this clonotype turned up a few times. The chain is built from TRBV2 and TRBJ2-1; 10 positions agree with TRBD2. In germline, CDR1 is SNHLY, CDR2 FYNNEI. The CDR3 spans 18 residues. After removal of 2 bases from V and 0 bases from J, the junction contained 7 bases not matched to a gene. The CDR3 sequence: CASSELDSGGLSYNEQFF. The CDR3 nucleotides are TGTGCCAGCAGTGAATTGGATAGCGGGGGGCTCTCCTACAATGAGCAGTTCTTC.

The J gene is TRBJ2-7, the V gene TRBV2; possibly TRBD1 for D (6 bases). V shed 7 bases and J shed 4 bases, with 17 bases lying between them. Germline V gene lookup returns CDR1 SNHLY and CDR2 FYNNEI. The CDR3 length is 14 residues. The CDR3 loop reads CASTGQSPLYEQYF. The CDR3 bases are TGTGCCAGCACCGGACAGTCCCCGCTTTACGAGCAGTACTTC.

The chain combines TRBV3-1 with TRBJ2-7; TRBD1 agrees at 8 bases. Germline CDR1 reads LGHDT; CDR2 reads YNNKEL (reference sequence). This CDR3 is built from 14 residues. V lost 3 bases and J lost 3; bases outside the gene matches: 4. For the CDR3, the DNA is TGTGCCAGCAGCCATGGCGGACAGGGCTACGAGCAGTACTTC. Translation gives CASSHGGQGYEQYF.

The chain recombines TRBV6-2 or TRBV6-3 with TRBJ2-7; D is possibly TRBD2 (6 bases). Trimming cost V 6 bases and J 2 bases, with 14 bases left between them. Germline loops: CDR1 MNHEY, CDR2 SVGEGT. The CDR3 totals 14 residues. This chain's CDR3 is CASRVGGTTYEQYF. The CDR3 DNA reads as TGTGCCAGCAGGGTGGGCGGGACCACCTACGAGCAGTACTTC.

The rearrangement uses TRBV5-4 and TRBJ2-1; 9 bases agree with TRBD2. Germline CDR1 is SGHNT and CDR2 is YYREEE (reference sequence). Trimming took 4 bases from V and 3 from J; bases not matched to a gene: 5. The CDR3 contains 15 residues. CDR3 in DNA: TGTGCCAGCAGCCCCGGGACTAGCCTCTACAATGAGCAGTTCTTC. Residues: CASSPGTSLYNEQFF.

The J gene is TRBJ2-1, the V gene TRBV28; TRBD2 agrees at 9 bases. Germline V gene sequence: CDR1 MDHEN, CDR2 SYDVKM. The CDR3 totals 17 residues. The junction had 16 bases not matched to a gene; V was cut back by 9 bases and J by 4 bases. The CDR3 loop is CASGVGGRAQDYNEQFF. CDR3 coding DNA: TGTGCCAGTGGTGTGGGCGGGAGGGCCCAGGATTACAATGAGCAGTTCTTC.

In this sample, this clonotype turned up a few times. The genes are TRBV4-1 and TRBJ2-3; unclear D gene. Germline CDR1 is MGHRA and CDR2 is YSYEKL. Trimming took off 0 bases at V and 8 bases at J, with 21 bases between the two ends. The CDR3 length is 17 residues. CDR3 protein: CASSQDQFSSTQATQYF. DNA of the CDR3: TGCGCCAGCAGCCAAGATCAGTTCAGTTCGACCCAGGCTACGCAGTATTTT.

V and J are TRBV20-1 and TRBJ2-1; possibly TRBD2 for D (5 bases). Trimming stripped 5 bases from V and 3 bases from J, with 17 bases between. Germline V lookup: CDR1 DFQATT, CDR2 SNEGSKA (reference sequence). This CDR3 spans 15 amino acids. This chain's CDR3 is CSAPRGGGHYNEQFF. The CDR3 nucleotides read TGCAGTGCTCCGCGAGGCGGAGGCCACTACAATGAGCAGTTCTTC.

This clonotype was counted between two and nine times. V is TRBV4-2 and J is TRBJ2-2; D remains ambiguous. Germline assignment: CDR1 LGHNA and CDR2 YNFKEQ. V gave up 3 bases and J gave up 2 bases, with 16 bases separating them. The CDR3 contains 17 residues. CDR3: CASSHGGWVENTGELFF. In DNA form, the CDR3 reads TGTGCCAGCAGCCATGGTGGGTGGGTGGAAAACACCGGGGAGCTGTTTTTT.

The CDR3 nucleotides are TGTGCCAGCAGCTTAGGGACTTCTAACTACGAGCAGTACTTC. Its protein is CASSLGTSNYEQYF. The rearrangement links TRBV7-2 to TRBJ2-7, with a tentative D call TRBD2 (5 bases). This CDR3 contains 14 residues. V lost 1 base, J lost 3 bases, and 10 bases lay in between. In germline, CDR1 is SGHTA, CDR2 FQGNSA.

V is TRBV6-1 and J is TRBJ2-7, with a possible D match to TRBD1 (6 bases). CDR1 and CDR2 (germline): MNHNS, SASEGT. V shed 4 bases and J shed 0 bases, with 10 bases lying between them. CDR3 size: 14 residues. The CDR3 sequence is CASSGRGSSYEQYF. CDR3 nucleotide sequence: TGTGCCAGCAGTGGAAGGGGGAGCTCCTACGAGCAGTACTTC.